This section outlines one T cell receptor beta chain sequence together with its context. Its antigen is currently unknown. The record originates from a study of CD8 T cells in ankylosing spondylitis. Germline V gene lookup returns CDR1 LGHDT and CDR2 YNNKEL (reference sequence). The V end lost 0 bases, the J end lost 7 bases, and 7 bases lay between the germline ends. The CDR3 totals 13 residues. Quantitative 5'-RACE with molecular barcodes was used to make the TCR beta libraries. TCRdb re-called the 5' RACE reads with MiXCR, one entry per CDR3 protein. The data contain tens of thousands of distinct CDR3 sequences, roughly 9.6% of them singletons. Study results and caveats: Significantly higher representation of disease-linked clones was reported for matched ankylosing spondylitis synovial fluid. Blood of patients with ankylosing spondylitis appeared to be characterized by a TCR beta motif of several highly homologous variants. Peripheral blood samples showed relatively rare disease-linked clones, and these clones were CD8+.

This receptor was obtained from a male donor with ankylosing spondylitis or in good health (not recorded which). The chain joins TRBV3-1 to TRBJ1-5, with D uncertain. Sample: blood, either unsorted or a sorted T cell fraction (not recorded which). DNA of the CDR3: TGTGCCAGCAGCCAAGACTGGGAACAGCCCCAGCATTTT. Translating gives CASSQDWEQPQHF.